Below are 17 T cell receptor beta chains sequenced from a single sample in a study of T cell repertoires in cytomegalovirus infection. TCRdb re-called the reads through MiXCR, storing one row per CDR3 protein. The sample consists of about 740,000 distinct CDR3 sequences, about a third of them appearing once. Sequenced: PBMCs. Receptors originate from a human donor in good health (CMV status not recorded). Some clones in this sample may be carry-over from other donors' samples.

The rearrangement joins TRBV4-2 to TRBJ1-2, with D unclear. With 0 bases removed from V and 8 bases from J, the gap between germline ends came to 10 bases. This CDR3 has 13 amino acids. Looked up from germline, CDR1 is LGHNA and CDR2 is YNFKEQ. The CDR3 DNA sequence: TGTGCCAGCAGCCAAGAGGTGTCCGCAGGCTACACCTTC. Translated: CASSQEVSAGYTF.

Details on this clonotype: Compared with germline, one end of the junction differs, possibly owing to a read error. V is TRBV20-1 and J is TRBJ2-4, with 13 bases identical to TRBD2. CDR3 length: 14 residues. The germline V gene encodes CDR1 DFQATT and CDR2 SNEGSKA (reference sequence). The CDR3 nucleotides read TGCAGTGCCATGAGGACTAGCGGGGGAGACATTAAGTACTTC. Translated, it gives CSAMRTSGGDIKYF.

This clonotype was found a few times. V and J are TRBV28 and TRBJ2-7; D is uncertain. The CDR3 runs 14 residues. V was cut by 2 bases and J by 0 bases, with 8 bases left in between. CDR1 and CDR2 from the germline V gene are MDHEN and SYDVKM. This CDR3 is CASSLPDGSYEQYF. The CDR3 nucleotides are TGTGCCAGCAGTTTACCTGACGGCTCCTACGAGCAGTACTTC. Drawing the rest from reference TRBV28 and TRBJ2-7, the complete variable domain is DVKVTQSSRYLVKRTGEKVFLECVQDMDHENMFWYRQDPGLGLRLIYFSYDVKMKEKGDIPEGYSVSREKKERFSLILESASTNQTSMYLCASSLPDGSYEQYFGPGTRLTVT.

This clonotype was seen ten or more times. This chain links TRBV7-2 with TRBJ2-3; no reliable D call. V was cut by 0 bases and J by 3 bases, with 10 bases left in between. Germline-derived CDR1 and CDR2 are SGHTA and FQGNSA. This CDR3 has 15 amino acids. CDR3 residues: CASSLALVETDTQYF. In DNA form, the CDR3 reads TGTGCCAGCAGCTTAGCGCTAGTAGAGACAGATACGCAGTATTTT.

The chain combines TRBV20-1 with TRBJ1-6; D perhaps matches TRBD1 (6 bases). Germline CDR1 is DFQATT and CDR2 is SNEGSKA (reference sequence). Trimming took 5 bases from V and 5 from J, leaving 16 bases between them. The CDR3 runs 15 residues. The chain's CDR3 is CSADPGATNNSPLHF. The CDR3 coding sequence is TGCAGTGCTGATCCAGGGGCGACTAATAATTCACCCCTCCACTTT.

Only a few counts were recorded for this clonotype. The rearrangement uses TRBV7-8 and TRBJ1-5; D ambiguous. This CDR3 spans 14 amino acids. Germline V CDR1 and CDR2: SGHVS, FQNEAQ. The V end was cut by 2 bases, the J end by 9 bases, with 14 bases between. The CDR3 sequence: CASSLRPPGSPQHF. The CDR3 nucleotides read TGTGCCAGCAGCTTACGACCCCCGGGGTCGCCCCAGCATTTT.

V and J are TRBV7-8 and TRBJ2-5, with 12 bases lining up with TRBD2. CDR1 SGHVS and CDR2 FQNEAQ come from the germline V gene. V shed 1 base and J 3 bases; nucleotides not matched to a gene: 3. This CDR3 region has 16 residues. The CDR3 DNA reads as TGTGCCAGCAGCTTAGGGGCTAGCGGGAGGGAAGAGACCCAGTACTTC. Translation: CASSLGASGREETQYF.

This chain uses TRBV7-2 with TRBJ2-6; D may match TRBD1 or TRBD2 (5 bases each). V lost 4 bases and J lost 0, with 13 bases in between. CDR1 and CDR2 from the germline V gene are SGHTA and FQGNSA. This CDR3 contains 17 residues. The CDR3, as DNA: TGTGCCAGCAGCTGGGGACGGAGGTCCTCTGGGGCCAACGTCCTGACTTTC. Its translation is CASSWGRRSSGANVLTF. Looking up the rest from reference TRBV7-2 and TRBJ2-6 gives the full variable domain: GAGVSQSPSNKVTEKGKDVELRCDPISGHTALYWYRQSLGQGLEFLIYFQGNSAPDKSGLPSDRFSAERTGGSVSTLTIQRTQQEDSAVYLCASSWGRRSSGANVLTFGAGSRLTVL.

In this sample, this clonotype turned up a few times. The rearrangement links TRBV6-1 to TRBJ1-1; D gene ambiguous. This CDR3 contains 12 residues. CDR1 is MNHNS, CDR2 SASEGT, per germline. Trimming left V 4 bases short and J 7 bases short, with 10 bases between. This CDR3 reads CASSALRDEAFF. The CDR3 DNA sequence: TGTGCCAGCAGTGCCCTCCGGGATGAAGCTTTCTTT.

The chain uses TRBV7-9 and TRBJ1-4; the D gene is possibly TRBD1 (5 bases). Germline CDR1 reads SEHNR; CDR2 reads FQNEAQ (reference sequence). V was trimmed by 5 bases and J by 0 bases, leaving 16 bases between them. This CDR3 spans 17 amino acids. The CDR3 nucleotides read TGTGCCAGCAGCGTCCCCGGGGGGGACGCAACTAATGAAAAACTGTTTTTT. Translated, it gives CASSVPGGDATNEKLFF. The full variable domain, completed using reference TRBV7-9 and TRBJ1-4, is DTGVSQNPRHKITKRGQNVTFRCDPISEHNRLYWYRQTLGQGPEFLTYFQNEAQLEKSRLLSDRFSAERPKGSFSTLEIQRTEQGDSAMYLCASSVPGGDATNEKLFFGSGTQLSVL.

This rearrangement joins TRBV19 to TRBJ1-4, with D tentatively TRBD1 (5 bases). This CDR3 is built from 15 residues. V lost 10 bases to trimming and J lost 4 bases, with 19 bases between them. CDR1 and CDR2 from the germline V gene are LNHDA and SQIVND (reference sequence). DNA for the CDR3: TGTGCCACTAGAGGCGCGGGGGAGATTAATGAAAAACTGTTTTTT. It translates to CATRGAGEINEKLFF.

The chain uses TRBV24-1 and TRBJ1-2; D ambiguous. Looked up from germline, CDR1 is KGHDR and CDR2 is SFDVKD. Trimming shortened V by 3 bases and J by 4 bases, and 14 bases separated the two germline ends. The CDR3 is made up of 15 amino acids. The CDR3 DNA reads as TGTGCCACCAGTGATCATCGGACGGTCCTCTATGGCTACACCTTC. Residues: CATSDHRTVLYGYTF.

The rearrangement uses TRBV10-3 and TRBJ2-1, with 8 bases aligning to TRBD2. V dropped 2 bases and J dropped 5; count of bases not matched to a gene: 11. Per germline, CDR1 ENHRY and CDR2 SYGVKD. The CDR3 extends over 17 amino acids. Here the CDR3 reads CAISETKSSGSDNEQFF. The CDR3 DNA follows: TGTGCCATCAGTGAGACTAAGTCGAGCGGGAGCGACAATGAGCAGTTCTTC.

V usage is TRBV19 and J usage is TRBJ2-5; TRBD2 matches at 12 bases. The CDR3 consists of 16 residues. Trimming at V came to 2 bases and at J to 0 bases, leaving 1 base not matched to a gene. Germline assignment: CDR1 LNHDA and CDR2 SQIVND (reference sequence). This CDR3 reads CASSIRTSGNQETQYF. Here the CDR3 DNA reads TGTGCCAGTAGTATAAGGACTAGCGGGAACCAAGAGACCCAGTACTTC.

This clonotype has ten or more counts. CDR3 nucleotides: TGTGCCAGCAGCTTAGTCAGCGGATCGGCGACCGGGGAGCTGTTTTTT. It codes for CASSLVSGSATGELFF. The chain uses TRBV7-8 and TRBJ2-2; a possible D gene is TRBD2 (5 bases). The CDR3 covers 16 residues. Germline CDR1 reads SGHVS; CDR2 reads FQNEAQ. V lost 1 base and J lost 5, with 14 bases in between.

CDR3 nucleotides: TGTGCCAGCAGTAAAATTACAGGGACCGAGCAGTACTTC. Residues: CASSKITGTEQYF. The chain is built from TRBV6-5 and TRBJ2-7; weak D call: TRBD1 (6 bases). The CDR3 is 13 amino acids. The V and J ends lost 5 bases and 6 bases respectively, with 14 bases between them. Germline V lookup: CDR1 MNHEY, CDR2 SVGAGI.

This clonotype was counted only a few times. The genes are TRBV28 and TRBJ2-1; TRBD1 might be the D (5 bases). Germline V gene sequence: CDR1 MDHEN, CDR2 SYDVKM. The CDR3 is 11 amino acids. Trimming pared 3 bases from V and 10 bases from J, leaving 7 bases between. CDR3 residues: CASSFGAEQFF. The CDR3, as DNA: TGTGCCAGCAGTTTTGGGGCCGAGCAGTTCTTC. The full variable domain, rest sourced from reference TRBV28 and TRBJ2-1, is DVKVTQSSRYLVKRTGEKVFLECVQDMDHENMFWYRQDPGLGLRLIYFSYDVKMKEKGDIPEGYSVSREKKERFSLILESASTNQTSMYLCASSFGAEQFFGPGTRLTVL.